The 21 T cell receptor beta chains in this list originate from one sample, sequenced in a study of blood T cell repertoires in COVID-19. Produced via immunoSEQ multiplex PCR; TCRdb's table is partial and in-frame only. The table has just under 350,000 clones, about 90% seen once; the top ten hold around 3.3%. Sequencing used peripheral blood. These receptors were obtained from a young woman who had recovered from COVID-19.

The chain carries TRBV9 and TRBJ2-1; D call uncertain. The germline V gene has CDR1 SGDLS and CDR2 YYNGEE. Trimming shortened V by 5 bases and J by 5 bases, and 8 bases separated the two germline ends. CDR3 length equals 12 residues. CDR3 DNA: TGTGCCAGCAGTCTCCGGGACAATGAGCAGTTCTTC. Protein sequence: CASSLRDNEQFF.

The chain carries TRBV5-6 and TRBJ1-2; TRBD1 is a possible D gene (6 bases). Trimming stripped 4 bases from V and 7 bases from J, with 11 bases between. CDR3 length: 12 amino acids. Germline CDR1 reads SGHDT; CDR2 reads YYEEEE. The CDR3 sequence is CASSAYRVGYTF. The CDR3 bases are TGTGCCAGCAGCGCGTACAGGGTTGGCTACACCTTC.

This chain links TRBV7-2 with TRBJ2-5; 10 bases align to TRBD2. The CDR3 has 19 amino acids. Germline V gives CDR1 SGHTA, CDR2 FQGNSA. Trimming took 5 bases from V and 5 from J; bases not matched to a gene: 20. This chain's CDR3 is CASSPRQSLSGRRVETQYF. The CDR3 coding sequence is TGTGCCAGCAGCCCCCGACAGAGCCTTAGCGGGAGGAGGGTCGAGACCCAGTACTTC.

This chain connects TRBV7-2 to TRBJ1-5; no definite D call. The CDR3 sequence is 15 residues long. Trimming took 2 bases from V and 2 from J, leaving 10 bases between them. CDR1 and CDR2 from the germline V gene are SGHTA and FQGNSA. The CDR3, as DNA: TGTGCCAGCAGCTTATCCGGCGGGGGCAATCAGCCCCAGCATTTT. This translates into CASSLSGGGNQPQHF.

The chain has TRBV27 and TRBJ1-1; 8 positions agree with TRBD1. J lost 4 bases, V lost 5 bases, and 3 bases had no gene match. This CDR3 is 13 amino acids long. Germline V gene lookup returns CDR1 MNHEY and CDR2 SMNVEV (reference sequence). CDR3: CASSQGAFTEAFF. The DNA of the CDR3 is TGTGCCAGCAGTCAGGGGGCTTTCACTGAAGCTTTCTTT.

The chain recombines TRBV3-1 (or the pseudogene TRBV3-2) with TRBJ1-1, with D unclear. Germline V gives CDR1 LGHDT, CDR2 YNNKEL (reference sequence). This CDR3 spans 18 amino acids. V was shortened by 7 bases and J by 7 bases, with 31 bases between the two germline ends. The CDR3 region has the DNA TGTGCCAGCAACCCACCCAACTGGACTACACCCGCGACCCTTGAAGCTTTCTTT. The encoded protein is CASNPPNWTTPATLEAFF.

The V gene is TRBV7-9, the J gene TRBJ1-2, with a tentative D call TRBD1 (5 bases). This CDR3 is 12 amino acids long. Germline V gene data show CDR1 as SEHNR and CDR2 as FQNEAQ (reference sequence). V was pared by 10 bases and J by 4 bases, with 13 bases between. CDR3 loop: CATGGGTYGYTF. The CDR3 DNA reads as TGTGCCACTGGGGGGGGTACCTATGGCTACACCTTC.

This clone was counted only a few times. The chain uses TRBV3-1 (or the pseudogene TRBV3-2) and TRBJ2-1, with a tentative D call TRBD2 (6 bases). The germline gives CDR1 LGHDT, CDR2 YNNKEL (reference sequence). Trimming removed 5 bases at V and 4 bases at J, with 15 bases between. The CDR3 spans 15 residues. CDR3 coding DNA: TGTGCCAGCAGCTCCGCGGGATCGGGTTACAATGAGCAGTTCTTC. It specifies CASSSAGSGYNEQFF.

This chain joins TRBV18 and TRBJ2-7; TRBD1 might be the D (5 bases). The CDR3 is 13 amino acids. Between the trimmed V and J ends, which lost 6 bases and 6 bases, there was a span of 15 bases. Germline CDR1 reads KGHSH; CDR2 reads LQKENI. CDR3 nucleotides: TGTGCCAGCTCTCAATACCAGGGCTCCGAGCAGTACGTC. Translated: CASSQYQGSEQYV.

The rearrangement uses TRBV7-6 and TRBJ2-1; 8 positions agree with TRBD2. The V gene's germline CDR1 is SGHVS and CDR2 FNYEAQ. CDR3 length: 16 residues. V gave up 5 bases and J gave up 6 bases; unmatched junction bases: 12. DNA of the CDR3: TGTGCCAGCAGCCCCTTGACTAGCGCCAGCCCCAATGAGCAGTTCTTC. It specifies CASSPLTSASPNEQFF. Full variable domain (outside the CDR3, taken from reference TRBV7-6 and TRBJ2-1): GAGVSQSPRYKVTKRGQDVALRCDPISGHVSLYWYRQALGQGPEFLTYFNYEAQQDKSGLPNDRFSAERPEGSISTLTIQRTEQRDSAMYRCASSPLTSASPNEQFFGPGTRLTVL.

The rearrangement joins TRBV5-1 to TRBJ2-5; TRBD1 agrees at 7 bases. V was clipped by 0 bases and J by 6 bases; unmatched bases: 11. Germline V gene data show CDR1 as SGHRS and CDR2 as YFSETQ. There are 16 residues in the CDR3. DNA of the CDR3: TGCGCCAGCAGCTTGGCCTACAGGGGAATTTTCAAGACCCAGTACTTC. The encoded protein is CASSLAYRGIFKTQYF.

In DNA form, the CDR3 reads TGTGCCAGCAGCTTAAGCCCCCGGAGGGAGCAGTTCTTC. Translating it yields CASSLSPRREQFF. V is TRBV11-2 and J is TRBJ2-1; weak D call: TRBD2 (5 bases). Trimming cost V 2 bases and J 10 bases, with 12 bases left between them. Germline loops: CDR1 SGHAT, CDR2 FQNNGV. This CDR3 spans 13 amino acids.

The chain links TRBV6-5 to TRBJ2-5; the D is unclear. The germline V gene has CDR1 MNHEY and CDR2 SVGAGI. This CDR3 is built from 11 residues. V dropped 8 bases and J dropped 5 bases, with 9 bases sitting between them. The chain's CDR3 is CASLLLETQYF. In nucleotides, the CDR3 is TGTGCCAGCCTACTTCTGGAGACCCAGTACTTC.

This clone was observed a few times. This sample includes further DNA sequences coding for the same CDR3. The chain has TRBV30 and TRBJ1-5, with a possible D match to TRBD1 (6 bases). This CDR3 spans 12 amino acids. CDR1 is GTSNPN and CDR2 is SVGIG in the germline V gene (reference sequence). V lost 5 bases and J 4 bases, leaving 9 bases between the germline ends. The CDR3 DNA reads as TGTGCCTGGGGAACAGGGAATCAGCCCCAGCATTTT. Amino acids: CAWGTGNQPQHF. The entire variable domain, with the rest obtained from reference TRBV30 and TRBJ1-5, is as follows: SQTIHQWPATLVQPVGSPLSLECTVEGTSNPNLYWYRQAAGRGLQLLFYSVGIGQISSEVPQNLSASRPQDRQFILSSKKLLLSDSGFYLCAWGTGNQPQHFGDGTRLSIL.

J is TRBJ2-1 and V is TRBV7-9; TRBD2 aligns across 10 bases. Trimming cost V 4 bases and J 2 bases; bases outside gene matches: 2. Germline assignment: CDR1 SEHNR and CDR2 FQNEAQ (reference sequence). The CDR3 runs to 15 residues. CDR3 loop: CASSSSGRPYNEQFF. CDR3 nucleotides: TGTGCCAGCAGCTCTAGCGGGAGACCCTACAATGAGCAGTTCTTC.

The chain employs TRBV7-2 and TRBJ1-2; 8 nucleotides align to TRBD1. Germline V lookup: CDR1 SGHTA, CDR2 FQGNSA. With 4 bases clipped from V and 7 bases from J, the junction kept 11 bases outside the gene matches. The CDR3 has 15 amino acids. The CDR3 nucleotides read TGTGCCAGCAGCTCGACCGGACAGGGAGTGGGTGGCTACACCTTC. Residues: CASSSTGQGVGGYTF.

The chain has TRBV30 and TRBJ2-1; TRBD1 aligns across 8 bases. The junction had 8 bases not matched to a gene; V was cut back by 2 bases and J by 8 bases. Germline V gene lookup returns CDR1 GTSNPN and CDR2 SVGIG (reference sequence). CDR3 length: 14 amino acids. The CDR3 sequence is CAWSLGRGRDEQFF. The CDR3 DNA follows: TGTGCCTGGAGTCTTGGCAGGGGGCGGGATGAGCAGTTCTTC.

This chain uses TRBV12-3 or TRBV12-4 with TRBJ1-6; D ambiguous. V lost 1 base, J lost 10 bases, and 8 bases lay in between. The CDR3 length is 13 residues. As DNA, the CDR3 is TGTGCCAGCAGTTTAGTTCCGGGATCACCCCTCCACTTT. It codes for CASSLVPGSPLHF.

The rearrangement uses TRBV28 and TRBJ2-7, with D tentatively TRBD2 (6 bases). V lost 1 base to trimming and J lost 4 bases, with 14 bases between them. Per germline, CDR1 MDHEN and CDR2 SYDVKM. The CDR3 totals 15 residues. In DNA, the CDR3 is TGTGCCAGCAGTTTATACGGTTCGGGGGAATACGAGCAGTACGTC. Translation: CASSLYGSGEYEQYV.

This chain uses TRBV30 with TRBJ1-2, with 12 bases lining up with TRBD1. CDR3 size: 13 residues. V dropped 8 bases and J dropped 5; count of bases not matched to a gene: 6. CDR1 and CDR2 (germline): GTSNPN, SVGIG (reference sequence). The CDR3 DNA is TGTGCCGGGGACAGGGGGCTGGGGTATGGCTACACCTTC. Amino acid sequence: CAGDRGLGYGYTF.

The rearrangement joins TRBV2 to TRBJ1-1, with D uncertain. Trimming stripped 6 bases from V and 1 base from J, with 9 bases between. This CDR3 region has 13 residues. Germline CDR1 is SNHLY and CDR2 is FYNNEI. The CDR3 coding sequence is TGTGCCAGCAGCGCCCCAGAGAACACTGAAGCTTTCTTT. Its protein is CASSAPENTEAFF.